The 2 T cell receptor beta chains below were found in one sample sequenced in a study of T-cell reconstitution after alpha-beta-depleted transplantation in children. Unique molecular identifiers were used in preparing the TCRbeta library. MiXCR was run by TCRdb on the PCR reads, yielding one entry per CDR3 protein. The sample lists 200,000 to 300,000 distinct CDR3 sequences, approximately 12% occurring once. This specimen was PBMCs from the stem cell graft donor, taken from the stem cell graft. These receptors were obtained from a human donor who donated a stem cell graft to a child with acute lymphoblastic leukemia.

This clonotype was detected many times. The chain uses TRBV29-1 and TRBJ2-7; D is perhaps TRBD1 (5 bases). The V gene lost 3 bases and the J gene lost 7 bases, with 10 bases spanning the gap. The CDR3 is made up of 11 amino acids. Germline values: CDR1 SQVTM, CDR2 ANQGSEA. The CDR3 region is CSVELGPEQYF. CDR3 nucleotide sequence: TGCAGCGTTGAGTTGGGGCCGGAGCAGTACTTC.

In this sample, this clonotype turned up many times. The V gene is TRBV5-1, the J gene TRBJ2-7; D uncertain. V was trimmed by 4 bases and J by 2 bases, leaving 10 bases between them. Germline V lookup: CDR1 SGHRS, CDR2 YFSETQ. This CDR3 has 13 amino acids. CDR3 loop: CASSQLGTYEQYF. As DNA, the CDR3 is TGCGCCAGCAGCCAGCTTGGTACCTACGAGCAGTACTTC.